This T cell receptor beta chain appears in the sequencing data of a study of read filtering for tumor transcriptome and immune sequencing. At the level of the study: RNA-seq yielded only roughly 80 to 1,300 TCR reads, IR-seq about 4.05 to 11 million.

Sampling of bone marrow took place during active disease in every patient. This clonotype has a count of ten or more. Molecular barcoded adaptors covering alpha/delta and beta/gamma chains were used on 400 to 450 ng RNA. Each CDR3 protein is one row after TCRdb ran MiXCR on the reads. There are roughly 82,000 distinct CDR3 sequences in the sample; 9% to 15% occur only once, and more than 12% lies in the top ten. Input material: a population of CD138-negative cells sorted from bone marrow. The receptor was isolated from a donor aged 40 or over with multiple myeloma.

The CDR3 DNA reads TGTGCCAGCACCCTACTAGCGCGGGGCTATGAGCAGTTCTTC. Its protein is CASTLLARGYEQFF. The chain carries TRBV28 and TRBJ2-1; 7 bases line up with TRBD2. The ends lost 7 bases at V and 8 bases at J; junction bases unmatched: 11. Per the germline V gene, CDR1 is MDHEN and CDR2 is SYDVKM. The CDR3 contains 14 residues.